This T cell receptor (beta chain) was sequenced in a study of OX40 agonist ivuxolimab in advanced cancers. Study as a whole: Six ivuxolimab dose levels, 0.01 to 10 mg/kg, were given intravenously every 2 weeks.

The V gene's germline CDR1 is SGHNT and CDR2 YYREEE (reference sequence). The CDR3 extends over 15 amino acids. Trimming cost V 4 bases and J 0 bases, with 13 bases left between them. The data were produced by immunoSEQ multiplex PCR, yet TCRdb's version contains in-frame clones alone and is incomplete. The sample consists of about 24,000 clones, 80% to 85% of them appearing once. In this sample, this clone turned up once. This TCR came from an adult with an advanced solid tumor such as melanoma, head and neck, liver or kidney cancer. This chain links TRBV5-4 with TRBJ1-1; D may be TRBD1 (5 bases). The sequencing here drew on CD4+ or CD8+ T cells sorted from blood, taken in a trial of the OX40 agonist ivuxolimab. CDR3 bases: TGTGCCAGCAGCCCTCCAGGGAGCATGAACACTGAAGCTTTCTTT. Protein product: CASSPPGSMNTEAFF.